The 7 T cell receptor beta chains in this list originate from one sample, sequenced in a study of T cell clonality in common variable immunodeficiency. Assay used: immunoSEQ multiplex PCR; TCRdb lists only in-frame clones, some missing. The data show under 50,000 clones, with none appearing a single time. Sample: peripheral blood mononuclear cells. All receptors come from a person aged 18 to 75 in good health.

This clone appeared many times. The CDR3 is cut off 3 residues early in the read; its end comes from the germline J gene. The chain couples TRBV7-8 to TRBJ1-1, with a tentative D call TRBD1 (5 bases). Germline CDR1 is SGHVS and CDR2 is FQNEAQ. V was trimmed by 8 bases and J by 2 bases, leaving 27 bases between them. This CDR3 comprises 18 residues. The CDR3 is CASAGGYRQFPHNTEAFF. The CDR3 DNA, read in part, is TGTGCCAGCGCCGGAGGGTACAGGCAATTCCCGCACAACACTGAA.

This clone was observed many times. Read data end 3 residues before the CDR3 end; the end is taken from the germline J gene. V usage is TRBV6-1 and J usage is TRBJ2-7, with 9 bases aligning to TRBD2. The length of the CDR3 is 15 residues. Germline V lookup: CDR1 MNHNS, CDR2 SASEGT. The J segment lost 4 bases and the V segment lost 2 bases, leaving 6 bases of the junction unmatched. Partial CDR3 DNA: TGTGCCAGCAGTGAACGAGTAGCGGGAGCGTACGAG. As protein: CASSERVAGAYE. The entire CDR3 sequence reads CASSERVAGAYEQYF.

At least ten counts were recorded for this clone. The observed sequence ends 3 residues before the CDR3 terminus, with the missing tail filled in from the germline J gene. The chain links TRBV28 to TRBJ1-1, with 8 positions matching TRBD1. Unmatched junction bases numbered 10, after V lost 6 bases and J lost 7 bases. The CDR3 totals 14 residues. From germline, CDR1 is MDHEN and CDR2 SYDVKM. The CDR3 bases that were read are TGTGCCAGCAGGACCAGGACAGGGATCGGTGAA. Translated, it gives CASRTRTGIGE. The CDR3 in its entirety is CASRTRTGIGEAFF.

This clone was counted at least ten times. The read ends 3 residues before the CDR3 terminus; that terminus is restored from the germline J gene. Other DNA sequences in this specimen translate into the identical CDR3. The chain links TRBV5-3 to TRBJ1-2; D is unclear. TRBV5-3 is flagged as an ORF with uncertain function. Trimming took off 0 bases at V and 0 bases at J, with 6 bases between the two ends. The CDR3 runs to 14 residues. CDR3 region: CARSLEAPNYGYTF. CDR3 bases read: TGTGCCAGAAGCTTGGAAGCCCCTAACTATGGC.

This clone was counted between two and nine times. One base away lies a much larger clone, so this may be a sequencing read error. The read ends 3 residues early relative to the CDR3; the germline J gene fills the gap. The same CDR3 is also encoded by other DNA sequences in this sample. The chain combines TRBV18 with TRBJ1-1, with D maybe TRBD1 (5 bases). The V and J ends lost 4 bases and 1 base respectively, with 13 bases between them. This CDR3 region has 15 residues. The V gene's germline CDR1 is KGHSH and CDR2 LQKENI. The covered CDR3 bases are TGTGCCAGCTCACAATTACAGGTGCAGAACACTGAA. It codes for CASSQLQVQNTE. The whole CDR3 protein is CASSQLQVQNTEAFF. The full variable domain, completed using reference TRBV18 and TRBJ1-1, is NAGVMQNPRHLVRRRGQEARLRCSPMKGHSHVYWYRQLPEEGLKFMVYLQKENIIDESGMPKERFSAEFPKEGPSILRIQQVVRGDSAAYFCASSQLQVQNTEAFFGQGTRLTVV.

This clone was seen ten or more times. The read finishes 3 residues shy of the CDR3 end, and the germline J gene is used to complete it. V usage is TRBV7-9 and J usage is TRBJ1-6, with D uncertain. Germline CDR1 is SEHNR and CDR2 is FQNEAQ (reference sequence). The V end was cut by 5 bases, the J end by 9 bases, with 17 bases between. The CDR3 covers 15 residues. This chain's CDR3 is CASSHAAEPPSPLHF. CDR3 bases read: TGTGCCAGCAGCCACGCGGCCGAGCCCCCTTCACCC.

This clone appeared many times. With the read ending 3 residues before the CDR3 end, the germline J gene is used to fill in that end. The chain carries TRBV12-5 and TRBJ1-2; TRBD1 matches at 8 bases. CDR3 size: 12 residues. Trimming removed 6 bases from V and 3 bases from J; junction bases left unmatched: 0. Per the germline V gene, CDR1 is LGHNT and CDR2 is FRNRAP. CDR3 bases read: TGTGCTAGTGGGACAGGGGACTATGGC. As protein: CASGTGDYG. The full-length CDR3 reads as CASGTGDYGYTF.